Described below is a single TCR beta chain sequence and its context. This sample is part of a study of blood T cell repertoires in COVID-19. TCRdb's copy holds only in-frame clones and misses some; the assay was immunoSEQ multiplex PCR. This sample has 140,000 to 150,000 clones; roughly 78% occur once, and the top ten carry 13% to 15%. The sequence derives from a human donor with acute or convalescent COVID-19. The donor label of this sample is uncertain. The sequenced sample consisted of peripheral blood.

CDR3 residues: CASTLQVNTEAFF. DNA for the CDR3: TGTGCCAGCACCCTGCAGGTGAACACTGAAGCTTTCTTT. V gene TRBV7-9 combines with J gene TRBJ1-1; D remains unclear. The CDR3 extends over 13 amino acids. CDR1 and CDR2 from the germline V gene are SEHNR and FQNEAQ (reference sequence). V gave up 7 bases and J gave up 0 bases, with 9 bases separating them. Based on the CDR3 plus reference TRBV7-9 and TRBJ1-1, the full variable domain is DTGVSQNPRHKITKRGQNVTFRCDPISEHNRLYWYRQTLGQGPEFLTYFQNEAQLEKSRLLSDRFSAERPKGSFSTLEIQRTEQGDSAMYLCASTLQVNTEAFFGQGTRLTVV.